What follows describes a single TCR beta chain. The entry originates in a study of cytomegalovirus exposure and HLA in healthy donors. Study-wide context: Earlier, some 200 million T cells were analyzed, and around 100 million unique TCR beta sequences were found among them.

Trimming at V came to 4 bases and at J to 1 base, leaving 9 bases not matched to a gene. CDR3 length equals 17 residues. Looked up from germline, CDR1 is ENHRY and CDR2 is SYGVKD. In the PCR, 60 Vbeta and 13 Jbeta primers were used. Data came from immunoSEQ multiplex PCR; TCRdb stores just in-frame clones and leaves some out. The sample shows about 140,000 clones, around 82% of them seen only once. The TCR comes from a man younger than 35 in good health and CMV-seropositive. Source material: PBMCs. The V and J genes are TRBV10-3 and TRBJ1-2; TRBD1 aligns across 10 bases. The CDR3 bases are TGTGCCATCAGTGTATCCGGGACAGGGGATTATAACTATGGCTACACCTTC. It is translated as CAISVSGTGDYNYGYTF.